This section outlines one T cell receptor (beta chain) sequence together with its context. Its antigen is still unknown. The entry originates in a study of CD8+CD57+ T cells in acquired aplastic anemia. Looking at the study overall: The DNA of sorted CD4+ and CD8+ cells averaged approximately 2.9 ug. Findings and caveats of the study: Twenty-nine shared CD8+ CDR3s appeared highly expressed within patients' immunodominant clones.

CDR1 is SGHVS, CDR2 FQNEAQ, per germline. After removal of 1 base from V and 7 bases from J, the junction contained 4 bases not matched to a gene. The CDR3 is made up of 14 amino acids. Sequencing was done on patients that had shown CD8+CD57+ cell expansion by flow cytometry. The TCR beta profiling, which covered VDJ combination and CDR3 sequence, was carried out using genomic DNA as the template. MiXCR was run by TCRdb on the reads, yielding one entry per CDR3 protein. This sample carries some 160,000 distinct CDR3 sequences, 48% of them seen once, and the ten largest clones take about 30%. The specimen sequenced was sorted CD4+, CD8+, or CD8+CD57+ T cells (not recorded which) from PBMCs. The genes are TRBV7-8 and TRBJ2-1, with 7 nucleotides matching TRBD2. This receptor was obtained from a human donor with aplastic anemia. CDR3 sequence (DNA): TGTGCCAGCAGCTTAGAGGCTAGCGGAAATGAGCAGTTCTTC. Translating it yields CASSLEASGNEQFF.